The present entry profiles one T cell receptor beta chain with its context. Data came from immunoSEQ multiplex PCR; TCRdb stores just in-frame clones and leaves some out. The sample contains over 45,000 clones, approximately 85% of which appear only once. The data were taken from a study of blood T cell repertoires in COVID-19. CDR1 and CDR2 from the germline V gene are SGHRS and YFSETQ. This CDR3 contains 15 residues. Trimming removed 0 bases from V and 3 bases from J, with 12 bases in between. Source material: peripheral blood. The gene calls are TRBV5-1 and TRBJ1-1, with D tentatively TRBD1 (6 bases). The origin of this receptor is a man aged 40-50 years with acute or convalescent COVID-19. This chain's CDR3 is CASSLVQGPDTEAFF. The CDR3 DNA reads as TGCGCCAGCAGCTTGGTCCAGGGGCCGGACACTGAAGCTTTCTTT.